This T cell receptor beta chain is from a study of T cell responses to AZD1222 COVID-19 vaccine. General study findings and limits: Spike-specific TCR repertoires showed rising breadth and depth after two AZD1222 doses. Regions 160-218 and 743-854 held dominance among vaccine-associated CD4 TCRs, which spanned spike. Possibly, clonal diversity was underestimated; donors were largely white British and included more females.

This clone has a single count. No antigen is known for it. The repertoire was sequenced with immunoSEQ multiplex PCR; TCRdb's copy has only in-frame clones and lacks some. The sample records 95,000 to 110,000 clones, 75% to 90% being singletons. Specimen: peripheral blood, collected on day 0 of AZD1222 vaccination. This clonotype was obtained from an adult in good health.

The CDR3 sequence: CASSPTGAGHFYYGYTF. CDR3 in DNA: TGTGCCAGCAGTCCCACCGGGGCGGGCCATTTTTACTATGGCTACACCTTC. The chain joins TRBV27 to TRBJ1-2, with TRBD1 as a possible D gene (5 bases). The germline V gene has CDR1 MNHEY and CDR2 SMNVEV (reference sequence). This CDR3 comprises 17 residues. Trimming left V 5 bases short and J 3 bases short, with 22 bases between.